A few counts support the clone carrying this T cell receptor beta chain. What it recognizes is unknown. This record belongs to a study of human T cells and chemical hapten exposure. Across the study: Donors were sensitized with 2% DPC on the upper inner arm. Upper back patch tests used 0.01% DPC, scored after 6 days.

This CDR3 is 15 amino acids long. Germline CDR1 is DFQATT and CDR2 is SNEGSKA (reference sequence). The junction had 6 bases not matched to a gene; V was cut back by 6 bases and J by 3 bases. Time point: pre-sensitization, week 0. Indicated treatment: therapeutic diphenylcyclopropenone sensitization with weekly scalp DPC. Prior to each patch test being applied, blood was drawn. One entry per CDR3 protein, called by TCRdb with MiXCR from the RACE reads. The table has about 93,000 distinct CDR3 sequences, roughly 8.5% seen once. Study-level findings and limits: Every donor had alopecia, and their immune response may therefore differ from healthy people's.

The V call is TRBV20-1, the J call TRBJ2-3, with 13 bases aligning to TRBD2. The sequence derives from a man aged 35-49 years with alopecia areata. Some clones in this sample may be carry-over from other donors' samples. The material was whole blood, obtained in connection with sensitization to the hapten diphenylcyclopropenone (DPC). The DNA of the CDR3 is TGCAGTGCCCGGACTAGCGGGAGTTCGACAGATACGCAGTATTTT. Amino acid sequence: CSARTSGSSTDTQYF.